Reported below is one TCR beta chain. At one boundary the junction diverges from the germline segment, which might be a read error. This sample is part of a study of blood T cell repertoires in COVID-19. Per germline, CDR1 SQVTM and CDR2 ANQGSEA. CDR3 length: 12 amino acids. Authors' methods: Nucleated cell counts were estimated from reference gene primer amplification. TCRdb's table, derived via immunoSEQ multiplex PCR, lists solely in-frame clones and lacks some. That table is the source of V, J and clone size, and D and trimming were worked out from the DNA. The sample lists 120,000 or so clones, approximately 90% occurring once.

Sample: peripheral blood. The TCR originated in a woman in her fifties or sixties with acute or convalescent COVID-19. The chain carries TRBV29-1 and TRBJ2-2; maybe TRBD1 (5 bases). The CDR3 spells CSTLGHTGELFF. In DNA, the CDR3 is TGTTCAACCCTGGGGCACACCGGGGAGCTGTTTTTT.